Shown below are 18 T cell receptor beta chains from a single sample sequenced in a study of shared clonotypes between healthy human individuals. Assay: immunoSEQ multiplex PCR; the TCRdb copy retains only in-frame clones and omits some. The sample has some 2,000,000 clones; 85% to 95% are singletons. Input material: naive CD4+ T cells sorted from blood. Subset given: CD45RA+ positively selected. The receptors originated from a man between 18 and 29 years old in good health.

In this sample, this clone turned up once. This chain uses TRBV27 with TRBJ2-2; no definite D call. V shed 2 bases and J shed 1 base, with 5 bases lying between them. This CDR3 has 14 residues. Looked up from germline, CDR1 is MNHEY and CDR2 is SMNVEV (reference sequence). The CDR3 DNA follows: TGTGCCAGCAGTTTAAGACAGAACACCGGGGAGCTGTTTTTT. Encoded protein: CASSLRQNTGELFF.

The CDR3 bases are TGTGCCACCAGCCCTCAGGGGCGAAGCGGCACAGATACGCAGTATTTT. This translates into CATSPQGRSGTDTQYF. The chain is built from TRBV15 and TRBJ2-3, with a tentative D call TRBD1 (6 bases). Looked up from germline, CDR1 is LNHNV and CDR2 is YYDKDF (reference sequence). Trimming took off 5 bases at V and 1 base at J, with 16 bases between the two ends. The CDR3 contains 16 residues.

The rearrangement links TRBV18 to TRBJ2-2, with TRBD1 matching 7 bases. The CDR3 runs to 15 residues. The J segment lost 3 bases and the V segment lost 4 bases, leaving 5 bases of the junction unmatched. Per germline, CDR1 KGHSH and CDR2 LQKENI. CDR3 DNA: TGTGCCAGCTCACAGGGGGCGCAGGACACCGGGGAGCTGTTTTTT. This codes for CASSQGAQDTGELFF.

The chain has TRBV27 and TRBJ1-2; D possibly corresponds to TRBD1 (5 bases). The CDR3 totals 12 residues. CDR1 MNHEY and CDR2 SMNVEV come from the germline V gene (reference sequence). V dropped 5 bases and J dropped 6 bases, with 10 bases sitting between them. The CDR3 spells CASSPRGHGYTF. CDR3 sequence (DNA): TGTGCCAGCAGTCCTCGGGGCCATGGCTACACCTTC.

The genes are TRBV6-1 and TRBJ2-7, with TRBD2 matching 8 bases. Germline trimming cut 4 bases from V and 2 bases from J; bases unmatched to any gene: 10. This CDR3 is 16 amino acids long. Per germline, CDR1 MNHNS and CDR2 SASEGT. This chain's CDR3 is CASSVNLAGSAYEQYF. CDR3 nucleotides: TGTGCCAGCAGTGTCAATCTAGCGGGTTCCGCCTACGAGCAGTACTTC.

Comment on this clone: At one of its ends the junction is not consistent with the germline gene, which may arise from a read error. V and J are TRBV7-2 and TRBJ2-5; TRBD1 aligns across 7 bases. The V gene's germline CDR1 is SGHTA and CDR2 FQGNSA. CDR3 length: 14 amino acids. The CDR3 protein is CASSLGQPQQTQYF. As DNA, the CDR3 is TGTGCCAGCAGCTTGGGACAGCCCCAACAGACCCAGTACTTC.

The chain uses TRBV4-2 and TRBJ1-6; D gene uncertain. The germline CDR1 and CDR2 sequences are LGHNA and YNFKEQ. This CDR3 has 17 amino acids. With 0 bases removed from V and 0 bases from J, the gap between germline ends came to 9 bases. The chain's CDR3 is CASSQEPASSYNSPLHF. CDR3 nucleotides: TGTGCCAGCAGCCAAGAACCTGCGAGCTCCTATAATTCACCCCTCCACTTT.

The chain carries TRBV18 and TRBJ1-4; tentative D call: TRBD1 (6 bases). The CDR3 covers 15 residues. The V gene lost 0 bases and the J gene lost 4 bases, with 9 bases spanning the gap. Germline V gene data show CDR1 as KGHSH and CDR2 as LQKENI. The CDR3 bases are TGTGCCAGCTCACCACCCGGGGGCTATAATGAAAAACTGTTTTTT. It translates to CASSPPGGYNEKLFF.

This sequence joins TRBV5-1 and TRBJ1-6; 9 bases agree with TRBD1. The CDR3 contains 18 residues. The germline gives CDR1 SGHRS, CDR2 YFSETQ. With V trimmed by 0 bases and J by 7 bases, 11 bases remained unmatched. The CDR3 protein is CASSLAGWDRAKNSPLHF. CDR3 coding DNA: TGCGCCAGCAGCTTGGCCGGCTGGGACAGGGCTAAAAATTCACCCCTCCACTTT.

The chain combines TRBV9 with TRBJ1-1; maybe TRBD1 (6 bases). Germline CDR1 and CDR2: SGDLS and YYNGEE. This CDR3 has 13 amino acids. The germline V and J ends were trimmed by 3 bases and 0 bases, with 6 bases remaining between them. The CDR3 region is CASSDRVNTEAFF. The CDR3 DNA is TGTGCCAGCAGCGACAGGGTGAACACTGAAGCTTTCTTT.

V usage is TRBV7-2 and J usage is TRBJ1-4, with a weak D call TRBD1 (5 bases). The CDR3 has 14 residues. Germline-derived CDR1 and CDR2 are SGHTA and FQGNSA. V was trimmed by 3 bases and J by 5 bases, leaving 10 bases between them. The CDR3 sequence: CASSFMGENEKLFF. DNA of the CDR3: TGTGCCAGCAGCTTCATGGGGGAAAATGAAAAACTGTTTTTT. The full variable domain, rest sourced from reference TRBV7-2 and TRBJ1-4, is GAGVSQSPSNKVTEKGKDVELRCDPISGHTALYWYRQSLGQGLEFLIYFQGNSAPDKSGLPSDRFSAERTGGSVSTLTIQRTQQEDSAVYLCASSFMGENEKLFFGSGTQLSVL.

As to this clone: Other DNA variants within this sample encode the same CDR3. This sequence joins TRBV5-1 and TRBJ2-2; 10 bases are shared with TRBD2. The V gene's germline CDR1 is SGHRS and CDR2 YFSETQ. The length of the CDR3 is 16 residues. The V segment lost 4 bases and the J segment 3 bases; nucleotides outside the gene matches: 6. CDR3 bases: TGCGCCAGCAGCCCAAGACTAGCGGGTGACACCGGGGAGCTGTTTTTT. It yields the protein CASSPRLAGDTGELFF.

The chain is built from TRBV5-1 and TRBJ1-4, with D maybe TRBD1 (5 bases). Trimming shortened V by 2 bases and J by 8 bases, and 19 bases separated the two germline ends. Germline CDR1 is SGHRS and CDR2 is YFSETQ. The CDR3 is 16 amino acids. CDR3 nucleotides: TGCGCCAGCAGCTTTCTTGGGACTCTATCGAGGGAAAAACTGTTTTTT. This translates into CASSFLGTLSREKLFF.

This clone was found many times. Other DNA sequences in this specimen translate into the identical CDR3. CDR3 coding DNA: TGCACCAGCAGCCAAGATCTCGATGCAGGGGGCCACACTGAAGCTTTCTTT. It codes for CTSSQDLDAGGHTEAFF. The V gene is TRBV1, the J gene TRBJ1-1; the table's D call, TRBD1, has no DNA check behind it. TRBV1 is tagged as a pseudogene. The length of the CDR3 is 17 residues.

The chain has TRBV2 and TRBJ2-7; a weak D match, TRBD1 (5 bases). The CDR3 consists of 14 residues. Trimming removed 4 bases at V and 3 bases at J, with 13 bases between. Germline loops: CDR1 SNHLY, CDR2 FYNNEI. The CDR3 nucleotides are TGTGCCAGCAGTGTATTAGGGGCTAACTACGAGCAGTACTTC. Protein: CASSVLGANYEQYF.

This clone showed up just a few times. The chain links TRBV6-1 to TRBJ1-3; 7 bases map to TRBD1. CDR1 MNHNS and CDR2 SASEGT come from the germline V gene. V lost 3 bases to trimming and J lost 5 bases; unmatched junction nucleotides: 7. This CDR3 is built from 15 residues. Here the CDR3 DNA reads TGTGCCAGCAGTGATCACAGGGGAAATAGAAACACCATATATTTT. Translated: CASSDHRGNRNTIYF.

The genes are TRBV14 and TRBJ1-2, with no clear D. CDR3 length equals 12 residues. Germline CDR1 SGHDN, CDR2 FVKESK. Trimming stripped 1 base from V and 8 bases from J, with 8 bases between. The CDR3 DNA is TGTGCCAGCAGCCAAGTCTATGGAGGCTACACCTTC. This gives the protein CASSQVYGGYTF.

The rearrangement uses TRBV6-1 and TRBJ2-7; TRBD1 aligns across 7 bases. The junction had 8 bases not matched to a gene; V was cut back by 2 bases and J by 4 bases. The CDR3 spans 15 residues. Germline CDR1 reads MNHNS; CDR2 reads SASEGT. The CDR3 loop is CASSESSRGPYEQYF. In nucleotides, the CDR3 is TGTGCCAGCAGTGAATCTTCGAGGGGGCCATACGAGCAGTACTTC.